What follows are 15 T cell receptor beta chains derived from one specimen sequenced in a study of memory CD4+ T cells and cytomegalovirus serostatus. The sort gate was single viable CD3+CD4+CD8-CD45RO+ cells for memory CD4+ T cells. Data came from immunoSEQ multiplex PCR; TCRdb stores just in-frame clones and leaves some out. The sample has around 76,000 clones; 75% to 85% are singletons. Sample: memory CD4+ T cells from blood. The source is an adult in good health and CMV-seropositive.

This chain uses TRBV2 with TRBJ2-2; possibly TRBD1 for D (5 bases). The germline V gene encodes CDR1 SNHLY and CDR2 FYNNEI. The CDR3 spans 14 residues. V was shortened by 6 bases and J by 5 bases, with 13 bases between the two germline ends. The CDR3: CASSRDSGTGELFF. The DNA of the CDR3 is TGTGCCAGCAGCCGCGACTCAGGGACCGGGGAGCTGTTTTTT.

The chain uses TRBV7-2 and TRBJ2-4; 8 nucleotides line up with TRBD1. Germline-derived CDR1 and CDR2 are SGHTA and FQGNSA. Germline trimming cut 2 bases from V and 1 base from J; bases unmatched to any gene: 7. The CDR3 consists of 17 residues. The CDR3 DNA sequence: TGTGCCAGCAGCTTAAGGACAGGGCCCGGGGCCAAAAACATTCAGTACTTC. It is translated as CASSLRTGPGAKNIQYF.

V usage is TRBV5-1 and J usage is TRBJ2-5; D gene unclear. Germline CDR1 and CDR2: SGHRS and YFSETQ. V lost 5 bases, J lost 1 base, and 9 bases lay in between. CDR3 size: 13 residues. CDR3 nucleotide sequence: TGCGCCAGCAGTCCCACCTTCCAAGAGACCCAGTACTTC. Amino acids: CASSPTFQETQYF.

This sequence joins TRBV27 and TRBJ2-2; TRBD1 might be the D (6 bases). Germline V gene data show CDR1 as MNHEY and CDR2 as SMNVEV (reference sequence). The CDR3 runs to 14 residues. V lost 5 bases and J 4 bases, leaving 11 bases between the germline ends. CDR3 nucleotides: TGTGCCAGCAGTATACAGGGTACCACCGGGGAGCTGTTTTTT. Translated: CASSIQGTTGELFF.

The rearrangement uses TRBV9 and TRBJ2-1; 12 bases fit TRBD2. Germline assignment: CDR1 SGDLS and CDR2 YYNGEE. The V segment lost 1 base and the J segment 7 bases; nucleotides outside the gene matches: 18. The CDR3 extends over 20 amino acids. The CDR3 protein is CASSVLASGRAVSRLNEQFF. In nucleotides, the CDR3 is TGTGCCAGCAGCGTATTGGCTAGCGGGAGGGCCGTTTCAAGATTGAATGAGCAGTTCTTC.

This clone was seen a single time. The chain combines TRBV5-6 with TRBJ2-1; D is undetermined. The length of the CDR3 is 13 residues. CDR1 and CDR2 from the germline V gene are SGHDT and YYEEEE. Trimming pared 2 bases from V and 2 bases from J, leaving 5 bases between. The CDR3 spells CASSFRPYNEQFF. In DNA, the CDR3 is TGTGCCAGCAGCTTCCGACCCTACAATGAGCAGTTCTTC.

The chain links TRBV5-6 to TRBJ1-1; D ambiguous. V was cut by 2 bases and J by 3 bases, with 11 bases left in between. The CDR3 covers 14 residues. The germline V gene encodes CDR1 SGHDT and CDR2 YYEEEE. The CDR3 is CASSFPLMHTEAFF. CDR3 sequence (DNA): TGTGCCAGCAGCTTTCCCTTGATGCACACTGAAGCTTTCTTT.

The V and J genes are TRBV27 and TRBJ2-3; maybe TRBD1 (5 bases). The CDR3 covers 13 residues. Germline CDR1 reads MNHEY; CDR2 reads SMNVEV (reference sequence). V was clipped by 1 base and J by 4 bases, with 6 bases between them. The CDR3 DNA follows: TGTGCCAGCAGTTTATTAGGGGCAGATACGCAGTATTTT. Its protein product is CASSLLGADTQYF.

The rearrangement links TRBV11-2 to TRBJ2-3, with a possible D match to TRBD2 (6 bases). V lost 1 base and J 0 bases, leaving 11 bases between the germline ends. Germline loops: CDR1 SGHAT, CDR2 FQNNGV. CDR3 length equals 16 residues. DNA for the CDR3: TGTGCCAGCAGCTTAGGGCTAGCGCGAAGCACAGATACGCAGTATTTT. Translating gives CASSLGLARSTDTQYF.

This clone was detected a few times. The chain joins TRBV4-1 to TRBJ1-3, with unresolved D. Germline CDR1 reads MGHRA; CDR2 reads YSYEKL. V lost 4 bases and J lost 0, with 19 bases in between. This CDR3 has 18 residues. The CDR3 DNA follows: TGCGCCAGCAGCCCAACTGTCGCCAGGCTGAGCTCTGGAAACACCATATATTTT. Encoded protein: CASSPTVARLSSGNTIYF.

V usage is TRBV6-6 and J usage is TRBJ1-1; D perhaps matches TRBD1 (5 bases). Germline CDR1 reads MNHNY; CDR2 reads SVGAGI (reference sequence). This CDR3 contains 13 residues. The V and J ends lost 7 bases and 2 bases respectively, with 11 bases between them. The CDR3 protein is CASNGGGNTEAFF. Written as DNA, the CDR3 is TGTGCCAGCAACGGGGGGGGAAACACTGAAGCTTTCTTT.

The chain carries TRBV5-1 and TRBJ1-1, with TRBD1 matching 10 bases. This CDR3 is built from 16 residues. Germline V gene sequence: CDR1 SGHRS, CDR2 YFSETQ. With V trimmed by 4 bases and J by 3 bases, 9 bases remained unmatched. CDR3 DNA: TGCGCCAGCAGCCCTGGGACAGGGGTCGGGTACACTGAAGCTTTCTTT. It specifies CASSPGTGVGYTEAFF.

The chain carries TRBV5-6 and TRBJ2-3; TRBD1 matches 9 bases. In germline, CDR1 is SGHDT, CDR2 YYEEEE. After removal of 4 bases from V and 9 bases from J, the junction contained 9 bases not matched to a gene. CDR3 length: 14 residues. CDR3 DNA: TGTGCCAGCAGCGTACGGACAGGGGCAGGGACGCAGTATTTT. This gives the protein CASSVRTGAGTQYF.

V is TRBV2 and J is TRBJ2-1; D unresolved. The CDR3 contains 12 residues. Trimming removed 8 bases at V and 8 bases at J, with 13 bases between. The V gene's germline CDR1 is SNHLY and CDR2 FYNNEI. The CDR3 loop is CASVGYSDEQFF. For the CDR3, the DNA is TGTGCCAGCGTGGGTTATAGTGATGAGCAGTTCTTC.

The CDR3 loop is CASSLSPGTSGVTQYF. In nucleotides, the CDR3 is TGTGCCAGCAGCCTCAGCCCCGGGACTAGCGGGGTTACGCAGTATTTT. This rearrangement joins TRBV11-2 to TRBJ2-3, with 13 nucleotides matching TRBD2. J lost 8 bases, V lost 5 bases, and 10 bases had no gene match. Germline V gene sequence: CDR1 SGHAT, CDR2 FQNNGV. There are 16 residues in the CDR3.